Presented here are 20 T cell receptor beta chains from one specimen sequenced in a study of CD8 T cells in ankylosing spondylitis. TCRdb passed the 5' RACE reads through MiXCR, listing each CDR3 protein once. The sample lists 200,000 to 300,000 distinct CDR3 sequences, 10% seen once, with about 3% in the top ten. Sequenced sample: blood, either unsorted or a sorted T cell fraction (not recorded which). These receptors all stem from a male donor with ankylosing spondylitis or in good health (not recorded which).

This clonotype was counted ten times or more. The chain recombines TRBV20-1 with TRBJ2-1; TRBD2 is a possible D gene (5 bases). The CDR3 is made up of 12 amino acids. The germline V gene has CDR1 DFQATT and CDR2 SNEGSKA (reference sequence). Between the trimmed V and J ends, which lost 7 bases and 6 bases, there was a span of 13 bases. The CDR3: CSVELAGNEQFF. The CDR3 nucleotides read TGCAGTGTCGAGCTAGCAGGCAATGAGCAGTTCTTC.

At least ten counts were recorded for this clonotype. The rearrangement joins TRBV2 to TRBJ2-1; 9 nucleotides line up with TRBD2. This CDR3 spans 18 amino acids. Looked up from germline, CDR1 is SNHLY and CDR2 is FYNNEI. Unmatched junction bases numbered 9, after V lost 1 base and J lost 2 bases. The CDR3 sequence: CASSEDRAGGSPYNEQFF. The CDR3 nucleotides are TGTGCCAGCAGTGAAGATCGAGCGGGGGGATCCCCCTACAATGAGCAGTTCTTC.

This clonotype was detected many times. The chain employs TRBV4-2 and TRBJ2-1, with 9 positions matching TRBD2. The J segment lost 5 bases and the V segment lost 2 bases, leaving 4 bases of the junction unmatched. CDR1 LGHNA and CDR2 YNFKEQ come from the germline V gene. The CDR3 spans 15 residues. This CDR3 reads CASSQPGTSNNEQFF. The CDR3 DNA is TGTGCCAGCAGCCAACCCGGGACTAGCAACAATGAGCAGTTCTTC.

As concerns this clonotype: With a much larger clone just one base away, this may be a read error. The chain couples TRBV10-3 to TRBJ2-1, with 8 bases that match TRBD1. Germline CDR1 and CDR2: ENHRY and SYGVKD. This CDR3 is 13 amino acids long. CDR3 DNA: TGTGCCATCAGCCGGGACAGGAACAATGGGCAGTTCTTC. It codes for CAISRDRNNGQFF.

The sample holds many counts of this clonotype. This rearrangement joins TRBV5-1 to TRBJ1-1; D perhaps matches TRBD1 (6 bases). V was shortened by 3 bases and J by 4 bases, with 13 bases between the two germline ends. The CDR3 length is 14 residues. Germline lookup yields CDR1 SGHRS and CDR2 YFSETQ. The CDR3 region has the DNA TGCGCCAGCAGCTGGTCGGACAGCCGCACTGAAGCTTTCTTT. Encoded protein: CASSWSDSRTEAFF.

This clonotype was seen at least ten times. The genes are TRBV20-1 and TRBJ2-1, with 12 bases matching TRBD2. The germline V gene has CDR1 DFQATT and CDR2 SNEGSKA (reference sequence). The CDR3 loop spans 15 amino acids. V was pared by 5 bases and J by 2 bases, with 4 bases of the junction left unmatched. CDR3 sequence: CSASPSGGAYNEQFF. The CDR3 coding sequence is TGCAGTGCTTCTCCTAGCGGGGGGGCCTACAATGAGCAGTTCTTC.

This clonotype was seen ten or more times. J is TRBJ2-7 and V is TRBV12-3 or TRBV12-4; D call uncertain. The CDR3 has 14 amino acids. With 5 bases removed from V and 3 bases from J, the gap between germline ends came to 14 bases. As DNA, the CDR3 is TGTGCCAGCAGTACTACCGGGCCCTACTACGAGCAGTACTTC. Translating it yields CASSTTGPYYEQYF.

The V call is TRBV6-2 or TRBV6-3, the J call TRBJ2-1; D tentatively fits TRBD1 or TRBD2 (5 bases each). Germline V gene data show CDR1 as MNHEY and CDR2 as SVGEGT. CDR3 size: 13 residues. The V end lost 6 bases, the J end lost 11 bases, and 17 bases lay between the germline ends. The CDR3 sequence: CASSPGPLLQQFF. CDR3 DNA: TGTGCCAGCAGCCCGGGACCGTTACTTCAGCAGTTCTTC.

Here the CDR3 DNA reads TGTACCAGCAGCCCCACAGGGGAATTTGGCTACACCTTC. Translating it yields CTSSPTGEFGYTF. The chain uses TRBV7-2 and TRBJ1-2; TRBD1 matches 7 bases. CDR3 size: 13 residues. V gave up 5 bases and J gave up 7 bases; unmatched junction bases: 7. From germline, CDR1 is SGHTA and CDR2 FQGNSA. Variable domain in full (rest from reference TRBV7-2 and TRBJ1-2): GAGVSQSPSNKVTEKGKDVELRCDPISGHTALYWYRQSLGQGLEFLIYFQGNSAPDKSGLPSDRFSAERTGGSVSTLTIQRTQQEDSAVYLCTSSPTGEFGYTFGSGTRLTVV.

In this sample, this clonotype turned up many times. The chain is built from TRBV7-2 and TRBJ2-7; D possibly matches TRBD1 or TRBD2 (5 bases each). V gave up 5 bases and J gave up 5 bases, with 16 bases separating them. Germline loops: CDR1 SGHTA, CDR2 FQGNSA. CDR3 length equals 14 residues. The DNA of the CDR3 is TGTGCCAGCAGCCCAGGGACGGTGGTACACGAGCAGTACTTC. It specifies CASSPGTVVHEQYF.

This clonotype showed up just a few times. The CDR3 loop is CASSPHSGYTF. Here the CDR3 DNA reads TGTGCCAGCTCACCACATAGCGGCTACACCTTC. The chain carries TRBV18 and TRBJ1-2; D gene uncertain. Germline V gene lookup returns CDR1 KGHSH and CDR2 LQKENI. The CDR3 contains 11 residues. V lost 1 base to trimming and J lost 8 bases, with 5 bases between them.

This clonotype has a count of ten or more. The rearrangement joins TRBV19 to TRBJ2-5, with D unresolved. Trimming left V 6 bases short and J 5 bases short, with 16 bases between. CDR1 is LNHDA and CDR2 is SQIVND in the germline V gene (reference sequence). The CDR3 length is 14 residues. CDR3 in amino acids: CASRMGGPIETQYF. In nucleotides, the CDR3 is TGTGCCAGTAGGATGGGTGGGCCGATCGAGACCCAGTACTTC.

Notes on this clonotype: A much larger clone differs by one base, so this may be a read error. The V call is TRBV24-1, the J call TRBJ2-5, with 8 nucleotides matching TRBD2. The CDR3 spans 14 residues. The germline CDR1 and CDR2 sequences are KGHDR and SFDVKD. J was trimmed by 7 bases and V by 4 bases; bases with no gene match: 7. This CDR3 reads CATSERAGEGTQYF. CDR3 in DNA: TGTGCCACCAGTGAGAGAGCGGGAGAGGGGACCCAGTACTTC.

The chain links TRBV29-1 to TRBJ1-1; D perhaps matches TRBD1 (5 bases). Germline values: CDR1 SQVTM, CDR2 ANQGSEA. Trimming took off 0 bases at V and 0 bases at J, with 11 bases between the two ends. CDR3 size: 15 residues. The CDR3 sequence: CSVEEGRQLNTEAFF. In DNA, the CDR3 is TGCAGCGTTGAAGAAGGGCGACAGTTGAACACTGAAGCTTTCTTT.

A few counts support this clonotype. The chain employs TRBV7-8 and TRBJ2-1; D is perhaps TRBD2 (5 bases). From germline, CDR1 is SGHVS and CDR2 FQNEAQ. Trimming left V 1 base short and J 8 bases short, with 15 bases between. The CDR3 spans 15 residues. The CDR3 DNA sequence: TGTGCCAGCAGCTTAGTTGGGAGTGTGCTAGATGAGCAGTTCTTC. Its translation: CASSLVGSVLDEQFF.

This clonotype was counted ten times or more. The chain links TRBV7-9 to TRBJ2-3; D is ambiguous. Germline-derived CDR1 and CDR2 are SEHNR and FQNEAQ (reference sequence). Trimming shortened V by 1 base and J by 0 bases, and 5 bases separated the two germline ends. The CDR3 length is 14 residues. The CDR3 is CASSLVLSTDTQYF. CDR3 nucleotide sequence: TGTGCCAGCAGCTTAGTACTTAGCACAGATACGCAGTATTTT.

This clonotype was seen at least ten times. The chain links TRBV7-9 to TRBJ1-1; D gene uncertain. The V gene lost 5 bases and the J gene lost 1 base, with 8 bases spanning the gap. Per germline, CDR1 SEHNR and CDR2 FQNEAQ (reference sequence). This CDR3 comprises 13 residues. The CDR3 coding sequence is TGTGCCAGCAGCCCCATAAAGAACACTGAAGCTTTCTTT. Amino acid sequence: CASSPIKNTEAFF.

This clonotype was counted at least ten times. The V gene is TRBV4-1, the J gene TRBJ2-7; D may be TRBD2 (5 bases). Germline CDR1 reads MGHRA; CDR2 reads YSYEKL. The CDR3 length is 18 residues. Trimming shortened V by 1 base and J by 7 bases, and 26 bases separated the two germline ends. As DNA, the CDR3 is TGCGCCAGCAGCCAAGCTTTAATCCGGGATAGCCAGGTGAGGGAGCAGTACTTC. This codes for CASSQALIRDSQVREQYF.

This clonotype appeared a few times. The genes are TRBV5-4 and TRBJ1-3; D is ambiguous. CDR3 length: 14 residues. Between the trimmed V and J ends, which lost 1 base and 0 bases, there was a span of 5 bases. Per the germline V gene, CDR1 is SGHNT and CDR2 is YYREEE (reference sequence). The CDR3 nucleotides are TGTGCCAGCAGCTTGTGGGGCTCTGGAAACACCATATATTTT. Translating it yields CASSLWGSGNTIYF.

The CDR3 sequence is CASRGTSGTGMSYEQYF. The DNA of the CDR3 is TGTGCCAGCAGAGGCACTTCCGGGACAGGGATGTCCTACGAGCAGTACTTC. The chain is built from TRBV3-1 and TRBJ2-7; 9 bases fit TRBD1. V was pared by 6 bases and J by 1 base, with 13 bases of the junction left unmatched. Germline V CDR1 and CDR2: LGHDT, YNNKEL (reference sequence). The CDR3 runs 17 residues.